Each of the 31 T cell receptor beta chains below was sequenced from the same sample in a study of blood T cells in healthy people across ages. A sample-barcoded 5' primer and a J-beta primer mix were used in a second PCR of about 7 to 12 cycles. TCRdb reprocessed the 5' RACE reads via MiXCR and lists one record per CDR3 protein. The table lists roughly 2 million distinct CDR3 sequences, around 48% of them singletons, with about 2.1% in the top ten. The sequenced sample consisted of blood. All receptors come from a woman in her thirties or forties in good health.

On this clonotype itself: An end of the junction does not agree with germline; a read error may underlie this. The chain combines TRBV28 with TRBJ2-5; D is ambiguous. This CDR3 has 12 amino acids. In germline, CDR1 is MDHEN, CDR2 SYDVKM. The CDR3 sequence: CASRLLGGTQYF. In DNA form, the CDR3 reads TGTGCCAGCCGTTTACTTGGCGGGACCCAGTACTTC.

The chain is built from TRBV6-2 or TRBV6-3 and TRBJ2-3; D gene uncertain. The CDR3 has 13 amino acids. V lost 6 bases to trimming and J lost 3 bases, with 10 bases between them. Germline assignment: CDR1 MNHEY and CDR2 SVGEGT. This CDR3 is CASRPRRTDTQYF. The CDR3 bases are TGTGCCAGCAGACCCCGGAGAACAGATACGCAGTATTTT.

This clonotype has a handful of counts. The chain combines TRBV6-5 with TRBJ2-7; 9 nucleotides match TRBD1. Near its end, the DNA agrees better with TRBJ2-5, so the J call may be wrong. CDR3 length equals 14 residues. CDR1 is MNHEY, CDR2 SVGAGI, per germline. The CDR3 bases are TGTGCCAGCAGCACTGCAACAGGGGGCAAGACCCAGTACTTC. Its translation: CASSTATGGKTQYF.

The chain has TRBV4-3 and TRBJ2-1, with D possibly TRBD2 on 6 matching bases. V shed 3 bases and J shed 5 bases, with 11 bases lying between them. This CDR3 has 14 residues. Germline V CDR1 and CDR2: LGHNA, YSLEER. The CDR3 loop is CASSHATGDNEQFF. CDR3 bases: TGCGCCAGCAGCCACGCTACGGGGGACAATGAGCAGTTCTTC.

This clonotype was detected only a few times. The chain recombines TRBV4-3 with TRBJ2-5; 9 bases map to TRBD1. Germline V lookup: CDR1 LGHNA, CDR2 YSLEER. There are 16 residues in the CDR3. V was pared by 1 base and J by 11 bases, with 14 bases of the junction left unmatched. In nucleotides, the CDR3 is TGCGCCAGCAGCCAAGCAGACAGGGGGAGTTTTGTTGAGCAGTACTTC. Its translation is CASSQADRGSFVEQYF.

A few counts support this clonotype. CDR3 sequence (DNA): TGTGCCAGTACGGGACAGGGCTCTGGGGCCAACGTCCTGACTTTC. Protein product: CASTGQGSGANVLTF. The V and J genes are TRBV19 and TRBJ2-6; 9 bases are a match to TRBD1. The CDR3 contains 15 residues. The germline V gene encodes CDR1 LNHDA and CDR2 SQIVND (reference sequence). The V and J ends lost 7 bases and 0 bases, in that order; junction bases with no gene match: 1.

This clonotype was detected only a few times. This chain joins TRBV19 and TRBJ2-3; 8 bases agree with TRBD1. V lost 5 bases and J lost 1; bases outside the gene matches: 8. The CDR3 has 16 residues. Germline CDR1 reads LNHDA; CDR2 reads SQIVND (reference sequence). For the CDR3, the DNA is TGTGCCAGTAGTCCCAGGACAGGGTCGGGCACAGATACGCAGTATTTT. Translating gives CASSPRTGSGTDTQYF.

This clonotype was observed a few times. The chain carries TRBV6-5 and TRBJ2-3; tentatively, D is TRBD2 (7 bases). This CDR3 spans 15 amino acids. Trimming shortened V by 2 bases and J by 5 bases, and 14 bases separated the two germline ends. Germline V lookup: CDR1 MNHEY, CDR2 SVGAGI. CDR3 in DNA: TGTGCCAGCAGTTACCTGGCGGGGGCGGGAGATACGCAGTATTTT. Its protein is CASSYLAGAGDTQYF.

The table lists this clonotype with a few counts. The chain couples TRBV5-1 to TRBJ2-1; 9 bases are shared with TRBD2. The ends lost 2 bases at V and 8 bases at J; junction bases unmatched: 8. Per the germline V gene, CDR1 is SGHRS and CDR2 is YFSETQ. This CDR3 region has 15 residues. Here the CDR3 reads CASSFFAGGPDEQFF. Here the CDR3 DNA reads TGCGCCAGCAGCTTCTTTGCGGGGGGGCCGGATGAGCAGTTCTTC.

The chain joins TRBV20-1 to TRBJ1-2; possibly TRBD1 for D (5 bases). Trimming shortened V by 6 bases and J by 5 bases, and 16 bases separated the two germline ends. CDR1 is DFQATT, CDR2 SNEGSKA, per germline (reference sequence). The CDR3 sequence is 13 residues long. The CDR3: CSAGGGGGYGYTF. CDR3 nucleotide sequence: TGCAGTGCCGGCGGGGGGGGAGGTTATGGCTACACCTTC.

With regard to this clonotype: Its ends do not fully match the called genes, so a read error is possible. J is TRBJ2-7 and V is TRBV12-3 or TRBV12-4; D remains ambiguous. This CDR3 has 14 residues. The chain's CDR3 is CACSFSRSIYEQYF. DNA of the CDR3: TGTGCCTGCAGTTTTAGCAGGAGCATCTACGAGCAGTACTTC.

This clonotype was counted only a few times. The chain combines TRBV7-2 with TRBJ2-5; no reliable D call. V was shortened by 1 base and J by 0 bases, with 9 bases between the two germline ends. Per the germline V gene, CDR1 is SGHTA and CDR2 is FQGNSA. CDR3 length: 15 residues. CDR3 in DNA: TGTGCCAGCAGCTTAGTCCTGGGGTACCAAGAGACCCAGTACTTC. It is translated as CASSLVLGYQETQYF.

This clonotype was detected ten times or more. The CDR3 coding sequence is TGTGCCAGCAGCTTAGAAGGGACAGGGGTTATGAATGAGCAGTTCTTC. Translating it yields CASSLEGTGVMNEQFF. The genes are TRBV7-2 and TRBJ2-1; 10 bases are shared with TRBD1. V lost 1 base and J lost 7; bases outside the gene matches: 7. Germline CDR1 SGHTA, CDR2 FQGNSA. The CDR3 loop spans 16 amino acids. The variable domain in full, with the rest retrieved from reference TRBV7-2 and TRBJ2-1, is GAGVSQSPSNKVTEKGKDVELRCDPISGHTALYWYRQSLGQGLEFLIYFQGNSAPDKSGLPSDRFSAERTGGSVSTLTIQRTQQEDSAVYLCASSLEGTGVMNEQFFGPGTRLTVL.

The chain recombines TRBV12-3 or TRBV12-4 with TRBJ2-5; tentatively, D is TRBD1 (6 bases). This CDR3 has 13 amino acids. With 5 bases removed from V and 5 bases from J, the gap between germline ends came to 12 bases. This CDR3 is CASSTTGWETQYF. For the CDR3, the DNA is TGTGCCAGCAGTACAACAGGGTGGGAGACCCAGTACTTC.

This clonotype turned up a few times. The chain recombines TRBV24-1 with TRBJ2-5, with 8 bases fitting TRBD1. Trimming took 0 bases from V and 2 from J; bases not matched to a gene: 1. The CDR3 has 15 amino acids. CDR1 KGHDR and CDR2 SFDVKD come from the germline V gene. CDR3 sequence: CATSDLGQGQETQYF. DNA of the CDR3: TGTGCCACCAGTGATTTGGGACAGGGTCAAGAGACCCAGTACTTC.

In DNA, the CDR3 is TGTGCCATCAGTGAGTCCGGCGTCAGAGACAATGAGCAGTTCTTC. It is translated as CAISESGVRDNEQFF. The V call is TRBV10-3, the J call TRBJ2-1; D is undetermined. The CDR3 is 15 residues long. V was pared by 0 bases and J by 5 bases, with 11 bases between. The germline V gene has CDR1 ENHRY and CDR2 SYGVKD.

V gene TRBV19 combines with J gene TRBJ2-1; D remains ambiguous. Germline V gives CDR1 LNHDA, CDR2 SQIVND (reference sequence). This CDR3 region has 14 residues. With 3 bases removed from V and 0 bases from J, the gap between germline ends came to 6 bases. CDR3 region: CASSILSSYNEQFF. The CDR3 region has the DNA TGTGCCAGTAGTATCCTTAGCTCCTACAATGAGCAGTTCTTC.

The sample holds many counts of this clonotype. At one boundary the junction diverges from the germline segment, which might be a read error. In nucleotides, the CDR3 is TGTGCCAGCAGCCCGGGACAGGGGCGCTCCTACGAGCAGTACTTC. This translates into CASSPGQGRSYEQYF. The genes are TRBV5-1 and TRBJ2-7, with 10 nucleotides matching TRBD1. The length of the CDR3 is 15 residues. Germline assignment: CDR1 SGHRS and CDR2 YFSETQ.

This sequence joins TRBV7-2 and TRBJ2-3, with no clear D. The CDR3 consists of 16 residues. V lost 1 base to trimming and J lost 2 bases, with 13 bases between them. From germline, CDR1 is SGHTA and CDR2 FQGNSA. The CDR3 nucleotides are TGTGCCAGCAGCTTAGATGTCGGCAGGCCCACAGATACGCAGTATTTT. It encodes CASSLDVGRPTDTQYF. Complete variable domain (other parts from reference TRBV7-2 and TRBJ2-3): GAGVSQSPSNKVTEKGKDVELRCDPISGHTALYWYRQSLGQGLEFLIYFQGNSAPDKSGLPSDRFSAERTGGSVSTLTIQRTQQEDSAVYLCASSLDVGRPTDTQYFGPGTRLTVL.

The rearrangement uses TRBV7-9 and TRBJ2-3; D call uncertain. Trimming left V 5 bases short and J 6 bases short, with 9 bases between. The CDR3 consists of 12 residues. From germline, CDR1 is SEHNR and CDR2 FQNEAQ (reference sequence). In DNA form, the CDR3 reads TGTGCCAGCAGCGTCAAGACGGATACGCAGTATTTT. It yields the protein CASSVKTDTQYF.

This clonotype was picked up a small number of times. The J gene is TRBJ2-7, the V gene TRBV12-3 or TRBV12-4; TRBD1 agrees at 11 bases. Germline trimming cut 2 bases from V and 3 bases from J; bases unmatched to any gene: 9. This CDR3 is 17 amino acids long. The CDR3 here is CASSLYRGTGGIYEQYF. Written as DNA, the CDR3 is TGTGCCAGCAGTTTATACCGCGGGACAGGGGGAATCTACGAGCAGTACTTC.

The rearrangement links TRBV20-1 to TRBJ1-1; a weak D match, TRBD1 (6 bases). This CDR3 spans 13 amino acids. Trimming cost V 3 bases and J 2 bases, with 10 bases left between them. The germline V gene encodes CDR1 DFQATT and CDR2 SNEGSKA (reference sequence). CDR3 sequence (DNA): TGCAGTGCTAGGGGACAACCAAACACTGAAGCTTTCTTT. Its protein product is CSARGQPNTEAFF.

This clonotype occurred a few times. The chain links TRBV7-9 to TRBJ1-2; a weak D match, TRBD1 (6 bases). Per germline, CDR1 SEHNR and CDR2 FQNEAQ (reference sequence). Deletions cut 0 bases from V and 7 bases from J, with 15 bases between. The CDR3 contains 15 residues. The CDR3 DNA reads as TGTGCCAGCAGCTTAGCTACAGGGTCGGCTTCTGGCTACACCTTC. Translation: CASSLATGSASGYTF.

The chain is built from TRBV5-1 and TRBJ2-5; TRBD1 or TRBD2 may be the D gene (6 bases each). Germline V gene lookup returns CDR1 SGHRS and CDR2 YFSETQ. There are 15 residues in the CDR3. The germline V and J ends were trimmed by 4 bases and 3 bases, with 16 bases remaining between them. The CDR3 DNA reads TGCGCCAGCAGCACAGGGAGGCAGTCAAAAGAGACCCAGTACTTC. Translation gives CASSTGRQSKETQYF.

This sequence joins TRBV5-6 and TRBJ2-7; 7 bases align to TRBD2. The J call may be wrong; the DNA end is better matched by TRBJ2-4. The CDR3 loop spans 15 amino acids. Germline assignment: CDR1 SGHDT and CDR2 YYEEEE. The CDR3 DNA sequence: TGTGCCAGCAGCTTGTTTTCCCACTCGGGGGGCATTCAGTACTTC. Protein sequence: CASSLFSHSGGIQYF.

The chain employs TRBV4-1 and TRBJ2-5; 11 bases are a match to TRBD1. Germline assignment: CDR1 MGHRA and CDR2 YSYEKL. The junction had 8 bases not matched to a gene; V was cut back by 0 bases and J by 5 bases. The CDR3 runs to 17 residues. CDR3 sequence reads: CASSQDQVDRGRETQYF. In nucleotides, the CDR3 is TGCGCCAGCAGCCAAGATCAGGTGGACAGGGGGCGGGAGACCCAGTACTTC.

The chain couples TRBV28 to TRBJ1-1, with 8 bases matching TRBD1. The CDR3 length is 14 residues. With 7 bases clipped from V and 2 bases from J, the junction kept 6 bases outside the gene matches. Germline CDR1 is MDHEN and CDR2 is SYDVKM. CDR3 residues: CASTRDRINTEAFF. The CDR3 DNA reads TGTGCCAGCACCCGGGACAGGATCAACACTGAAGCTTTCTTT.

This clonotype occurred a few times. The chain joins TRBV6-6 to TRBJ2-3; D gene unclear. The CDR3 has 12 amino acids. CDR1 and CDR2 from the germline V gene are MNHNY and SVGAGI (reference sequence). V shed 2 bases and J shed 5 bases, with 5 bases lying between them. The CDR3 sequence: CASSYGKDTQYF. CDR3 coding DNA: TGTGCCAGCAGTTACGGGAAAGATACGCAGTATTTT.

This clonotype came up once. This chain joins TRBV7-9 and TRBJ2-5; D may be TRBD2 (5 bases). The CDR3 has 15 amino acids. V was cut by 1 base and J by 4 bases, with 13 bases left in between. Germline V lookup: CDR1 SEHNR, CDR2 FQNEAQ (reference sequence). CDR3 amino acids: CASSLGVAGGETQYF. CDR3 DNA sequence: TGTGCCAGCAGCTTAGGTGTGGCTGGAGGAGAGACCCAGTACTTC.

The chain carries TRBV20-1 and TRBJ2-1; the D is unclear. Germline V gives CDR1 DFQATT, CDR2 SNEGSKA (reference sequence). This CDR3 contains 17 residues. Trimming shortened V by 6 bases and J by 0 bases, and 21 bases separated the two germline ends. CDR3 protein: CSAPKLGKASSYNEQFF. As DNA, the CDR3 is TGCAGTGCACCGAAATTGGGAAAAGCGAGCTCCTACAATGAGCAGTTCTTC.

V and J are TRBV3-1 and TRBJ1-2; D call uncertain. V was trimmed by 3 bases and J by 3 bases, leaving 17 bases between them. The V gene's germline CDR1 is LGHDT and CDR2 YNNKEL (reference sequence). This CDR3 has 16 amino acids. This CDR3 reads CASSHFAMSLDYGYTF. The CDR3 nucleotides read TGTGCCAGCAGCCACTTCGCCATGTCCCTAGACTATGGCTACACCTTC.